The sequence of this T cell receptor (beta chain) was determined in a study of control samples from healthy donors and cancer patients. Here immunoSEQ multiplex PCR was the method, and the copy in TCRdb shows in-frame clones only, minus some. The sample lists tens of thousands of clones; roughly 90% were seen once. This CDR3 has 17 amino acids. The V segment lost 1 base and the J segment 1 base; nucleotides outside the gene matches: 6. CDR1 is SGHRS, CDR2 YFSETQ, per germline. Sequenced input: blood. The source is a woman aged 45 to 65 in good health. The chain recombines TRBV5-1 with TRBJ2-7, with 12 bases matching TRBD2. CDR3: CASSLRLAGAASYEQYF. The CDR3 nucleotides read TGCGCCAGCAGCTTGCGACTAGCGGGGGCCGCATCCTACGAGCAGTACTTC.